These 13 T cell receptor beta chains were sequenced from one sample in a study of cytomegalovirus exposure and HLA in healthy donors. This PCR relied on a set of 60 Vbeta primers and 13 Jbeta primers. Repertoires were generated with immunoSEQ multiplex PCR, while TCRdb's copy carries only in-frame clones and drops some. The sample carries about 160,000 clones, about four fifths recorded once. Sequenced material: PBMCs. All receptors derive from a woman aged 45 to 65 in good health and CMV-seronegative.

V usage is TRBV7-8 and J usage is TRBJ1-3; 9 nucleotides match TRBD1. Looked up from germline, CDR1 is SGHVS and CDR2 is FQNEAQ. Trimming at V came to 0 bases and at J to 8 bases, leaving 8 bases not matched to a gene. CDR3 size: 16 residues. The CDR3 DNA follows: TGTGCCAGCAGCTTAGCACCACAGGGGGCCGGTTACACCATATATTTT. Translated: CASSLAPQGAGYTIYF.

This chain joins TRBV2 and TRBJ2-1; 9 bases match TRBD2. J lost 7 bases, V lost 1 base, and 5 bases had no gene match. The CDR3 totals 15 residues. The germline gives CDR1 SNHLY, CDR2 FYNNEI. In DNA, the CDR3 is TGTGCCAGCAGTGAAGAGGGACTAGCTTCGAATGAGCAGTTCTTC. It encodes CASSEEGLASNEQFF.

The CDR3: CASSPQRGTNTGELFF. The DNA of the CDR3 is TGTGCCAGCAGCCCCCAGCGGGGCACGAACACCGGGGAGCTGTTTTTT. The chain is built from TRBV7-8 and TRBJ2-2; 7 bases fit TRBD2. The CDR3 covers 16 residues. Germline lookup yields CDR1 SGHVS and CDR2 FQNEAQ. J was trimmed by 0 bases and V by 5 bases; bases with no gene match: 6.

The chain combines TRBV7-2 with TRBJ1-5; D is possibly TRBD1 (5 bases). CDR1 is SGHTA and CDR2 is FQGNSA in the germline V gene. This CDR3 region has 15 residues. V lost 5 bases, J lost 2 bases, and 13 bases lay in between. DNA for the CDR3: TGTGCCAGCAGCCCAAATCCGGGGGGCAATCAGCCCCAGCATTTT. This encodes CASSPNPGGNQPQHF.

The chain carries TRBV2 and TRBJ2-3; TRBD2 matches 13 bases. The CDR3 length is 14 residues. J was trimmed by 6 bases and V by 6 bases; bases with no gene match: 3. The germline V gene encodes CDR1 SNHLY and CDR2 FYNNEI. CDR3 coding DNA: TGTGCCAGCAGAGGACTAGCGGGAGTGGATACGCAGTATTTT. As protein: CASRGLAGVDTQYF.

The chain uses TRBV11-2 and TRBJ2-5, with D tentatively TRBD2 (6 bases). The CDR3 consists of 15 residues. V gave up 0 bases and J gave up 5 bases, with 13 bases separating them. Germline assignment: CDR1 SGHAT and CDR2 FQNNGV. CDR3 region: CASSLDAGSLETQYF. The CDR3 nucleotides are TGTGCCAGCAGCTTAGATGCGGGGTCTCTGGAGACCCAGTACTTC.

The chain is built from TRBV7-2 and TRBJ2-3; 12 bases match TRBD2. The CDR3 covers 16 residues. The germline gives CDR1 SGHTA, CDR2 FQGNSA. V trimming: 5 bases; J trimming: 2 bases; junction bases outside the gene matches: 5. CDR3 coding DNA: TGTGCCAGCAGCCGACTAGCGGGAGTCTACACAGATACGCAGTATTTT. This gives the protein CASSRLAGVYTDTQYF.

This clone was picked up a small number of times. The V gene is TRBV11-2, the J gene TRBJ2-5, with 7 bases identical to TRBD2. V was clipped by 0 bases and J by 0 bases; unmatched bases: 4. Germline CDR1 is SGHAT and CDR2 is FQNNGV. CDR3 length equals 16 residues. CDR3 sequence reads: CASSLDSGGNQETQYF. CDR3 DNA sequence: TGTGCCAGCAGCTTAGATTCCGGGGGGAACCAAGAGACCCAGTACTTC.

The sample holds one count of this clone. This rearrangement joins TRBV5-6 to TRBJ2-7; 9 bases align to TRBD2. After removal of 2 bases from V and 0 bases from J, the junction contained 0 bases not matched to a gene. The CDR3 runs 14 residues. Germline CDR1 SGHDT, CDR2 YYEEEE. CDR3 sequence (DNA): TGTGCCAGCAGCTTTAGCGGGAGCTCCTACGAGCAGTACTTC. Translated, it gives CASSFSGSSYEQYF.

The rearrangement links TRBV28 to TRBJ2-7; the match to TRBD2 covers 8 bases. The CDR3 is made up of 15 amino acids. Unmatched junction bases numbered 10, after V lost 6 bases and J lost 3 bases. Germline CDR1 reads MDHEN; CDR2 reads SYDVKM. The CDR3 reads CASSSTGGNFYEQYF. Written as DNA, the CDR3 is TGTGCCAGCAGCTCGACGGGGGGGAACTTCTACGAGCAGTACTTC.

The gene calls are TRBV28 and TRBJ1-4, with D possibly matching TRBD1 (6 bases). CDR3 size: 15 residues. Germline V CDR1 and CDR2: MDHEN, SYDVKM. V was shortened by 2 bases and J by 7 bases, with 14 bases between the two germline ends. CDR3 loop: CASSLGGARVEKLFF. CDR3 coding DNA: TGTGCCAGCAGTTTAGGGGGGGCACGGGTTGAAAAACTGTTTTTT.

V and J are TRBV18 and TRBJ1-6; 7 bases map to TRBD1. This CDR3 region has 17 residues. CDR1 is KGHSH and CDR2 is LQKENI in the germline V gene. Trimming at V came to 3 bases and at J to 7 bases, leaving 12 bases not matched to a gene. CDR3 coding DNA: TGTGCCAGCTCACCTTCAAAGCAGGGACAGTGGAATTCACCCCTCCACTTT. Translated: CASSPSKQGQWNSPLHF. The variable domain in full, with the rest retrieved from reference TRBV18 and TRBJ1-6, is NAGVMQNPRHLVRRRGQEARLRCSPMKGHSHVYWYRQLPEEGLKFMVYLQKENIIDESGMPKERFSAEFPKEGPSILRIQQVVRGDSAAYFCASSPSKQGQWNSPLHFGNGTRLTVT.

V gene TRBV19 combines with J gene TRBJ1-5; D gene unclear. V was clipped by 4 bases and J by 0 bases, with 10 bases between them. The CDR3 totals 15 residues. The germline gives CDR1 LNHDA, CDR2 SQIVND (reference sequence). This chain's CDR3 is CASSKRGDSNQPQHF. For the CDR3, the DNA is TGTGCCAGTAGTAAACGGGGAGATAGCAATCAGCCCCAGCATTTT.